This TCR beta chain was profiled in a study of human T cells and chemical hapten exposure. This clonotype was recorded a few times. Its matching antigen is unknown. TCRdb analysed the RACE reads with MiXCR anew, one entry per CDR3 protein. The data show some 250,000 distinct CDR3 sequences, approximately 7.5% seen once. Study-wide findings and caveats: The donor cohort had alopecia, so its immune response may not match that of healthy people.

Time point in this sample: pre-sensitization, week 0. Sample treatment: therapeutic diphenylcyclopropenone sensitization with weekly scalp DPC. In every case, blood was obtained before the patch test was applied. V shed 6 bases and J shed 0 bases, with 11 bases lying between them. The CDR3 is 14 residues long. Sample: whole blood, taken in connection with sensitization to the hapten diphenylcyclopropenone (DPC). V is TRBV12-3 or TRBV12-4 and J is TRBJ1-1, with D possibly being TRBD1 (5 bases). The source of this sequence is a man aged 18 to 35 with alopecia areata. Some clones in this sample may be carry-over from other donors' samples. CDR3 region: CASRTTEMNTEAFF. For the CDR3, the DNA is TGTGCCAGCAGGACGACAGAAATGAACACTGAAGCTTTCTTT.